The clone carrying this T cell receptor (beta chain) was counted a single time. One end of the junction fails to match germline, which may point to a read error. The data belong to a study of shared clonotypes between healthy human individuals. Study as a whole: Donors were a couple of women and a few men aged 18 to 49.

Sorted subsets were amplified in replicate PCRs using approximately 200 ng DNA, about 30,000 T cell genomes. Clones were read by immunoSEQ multiplex PCR, and TCRdb kept only the in-frame ones, dropping some. The table has about 520,000 clones, 90% to 96% seen once; the top ten hold around 0.067%. Germline CDR1 and CDR2: SGHRS and YFSETQ. The CDR3 has 12 amino acids. The split of CD4+ cells yielded CD45RA+ naive and CD45RA-negative memory subsets. Sequencing used naive CD4+ T cells sorted from blood. As for subset: CD45RA+ positively selected. The chain recombines TRBV5-1 with TRBJ2-7; D is unresolved. The clonotype was recovered from a woman in her 30s in good health. In DNA form, the CDR3 reads TGCGCCAGCAGTTTGGGATTCTACGAGCAGTACTTC. Its translation is CASSLGFYEQYF.